The clone carrying this TCR beta chain was seen more than once but under ten times. The data are from a study of T cells after yellow fever vaccination. Using its own MiXCR run on the 5' RACE reads, TCRdb lists one record per CDR3 protein. This sample has 120,000 or so distinct CDR3 sequences, with about 15% found just once. The CDR3 runs to 15 residues. The germline gives CDR1 SGHVS, CDR2 FQNEAQ. Deletions cut 0 bases from V and 4 bases from J, with 10 bases between. The starting material was CD8+ T cells sorted from PBMCs, obtained 5 days after the yellow fever booster vaccination. The V and J genes are TRBV7-8 and TRBJ1-5, with D possibly matching TRBD1 (5 bases). This sequence originates from a man between 18 and 35 years old who received the YFV17D yellow fever vaccine. The CDR3: CASSLALDTNQPQHF. CDR3 nucleotides: TGTGCCAGCAGCTTAGCGCTGGACACAAATCAGCCCCAGCATTTT.